This T cell receptor beta chain was captured by sequencing in a study of CXCR3-negative and CXCR3-positive naive CD8 T cells (dated by TCRdb to between 2017 and 2020). For context, the study as a whole: In total, roughly 140 million TRB reads were obtained, which works out to roughly 1.5 +/- 0.3 million reads per library. Data from about ten donors, pooled across two independent experiments, went into the diversity and physicochemical repertoire analyses. For the TRBV-TRBJ cluster analysis, the naive subsets came from 5 or 6 donors, while the memory cells came from 3 donors. On the study overall, not on this receptor specifically: Within the same donor, TRBV-TRBJ usage looked similar between naive CXCR3-negative and CXCR3-positive cells, but memory cells had distinct patterns. Because CXCR3 expression was partially decreased after cryopreservation, freshly isolated PBMCs were used for most assays. Surface CD5, linked to self-reactivity in mice, was comparable between naive subsets; TCR interaction strength was therefore also inferred from TRB CDR3 physicochemical properties. Comparably high repertoire diversity was found in both naive subsets, whereas much lower repertoire diversity was found in memory CD8+ T cells.

For each CD8+ T cell subset, flow sorting was done in triplicate, and 300,000 or so cells per subset went directly into RLT lysis buffer. Peripheral blood mononuclear cells were isolated from buffy coats using standard density gradient centrifugation. Total RNA was extracted from sorted cells with an RNeasy Mini Kit. Reads for this sample came from a NextSeq 550. The Human TCR Profiling Kit (MiLaboratory) was used to prepare UMI-labeled 5' RACE TRB cDNA libraries. cDNA synthesis used the entire amount of extracted RNA, and PCR amplification then used the entire amount of cDNA produced. Libraries were prepared in parallel with an identical number of PCR cycles. As for how the authors treated the data: MIGEC and MiXCR extracted about 54,000 +/- 9,700 unique UMI-labeled TRB cDNA molecules per library, requiring at least two reads per UMI. On average, each library contained approximately 40,000 +/- 10,000 functional in-frame TRB CDR3 nucleotide clonotypes without stop codons. After downsampling to 5000 UMI-labeled TRB molecules per sample, diversity metrics such as normalized Shannon-Wiener and Chao1 were calculated in VDJtools. Clonotype-size-weighted physicochemical properties of the central five CDR3 residues (interaction energy, strength, volume and Kidera factor 4) were computed in VDJtools. Following reprocessing of the reads by TCRdb, the data hold one row per CDR3 protein sequence and no DNA is available. The V and J calls were not made by the authors but by TCRdb's processing. The data table for this sample lists about 40,000 distinct CDR3 sequences. In total, the top ten clones hold 6% to 8.5% of the sample.

Points on this clonotype: Its antigen is not yet known.

The sequence derives from a human donor in good health. Some clones in this sample may be carry-over from other donors' samples. Sample: memory CD8+ T cells from blood. In light of the paper, this sample's cell subset or site label describes: conventional CD8+ memory T cells (TMEM), sorted as controls.

The CDR3 reads as follows: CSDLGQGLSTDTQYF. Recombination joined TRBV29-1 with TRBJ2-3; TCRdb's assignment of TRBD1 cannot be checked, as there is no DNA. In the germline V gene, CDR1 corresponds to SQVTM and CDR2 to ANQGSEA. CDR3 length: 15 amino acids, cysteine to phenylalanine. No DNA is given.